This T cell receptor (beta chain) comes out of a study of identical twins. Points from the study as a whole: Insertions were fewer in abundant cord blood beta clonotypes, whereas memory repertoires showed none of this pattern.

Template switching supplied a universal primer site; unique molecular identifiers were carried on the cDNA. TCRdb reprocessed the 5' RACE reads with MiXCR, giving one entry per CDR3 protein. The sample contains 420,000 or so distinct CDR3 sequences, approximately 17% of which appear only once. The CDR3 consists of 15 residues. The J segment lost 2 bases and the V segment lost 5 bases, leaving 5 bases of the junction unmatched. CDR1 and CDR2 from the germline V gene are SGHTA and FQGNSA. As to this clonotype: Its antigen is currently unknown.

Healthy Caucasians supplied all donations. This TCR was recovered from a man in his forties or fifties in good health. The specimen was naive T cells sorted from blood. V usage is TRBV7-2 and J usage is TRBJ2-1, with 8 bases lining up with TRBD2. This chain's CDR3 is CASSRSGNPYNEQFF. The CDR3 nucleotides read TGTGCCAGCAGCCGTAGCGGGAACCCCTACAATGAGCAGTTCTTC.